This TCR beta chain was profiled in a study of blood T cell repertoires in COVID-19. Germline V gives CDR1 LNHNV, CDR2 YYDKDF (reference sequence). With 0 bases removed from V and 0 bases from J, the gap between germline ends came to 10 bases. The CDR3 covers 16 residues. The table came from immunoSEQ multiplex PCR; TCRdb's copy has only in-frame clones and leaves some out. The table has 350,000 to 400,000 clones, 90% seen once. The chain is built from TRBV15 and TRBJ2-3; D may be TRBD2 (6 bases). The source material was peripheral blood. This sequence was found in a man aged 18 to 30 with active or convalescent COVID-19. The CDR3 region has the DNA TGTGCCACCAGCAGAGATCCGAGCGGGAGCACAGATACGCAGTATTTT. It yields the protein CATSRDPSGSTDTQYF.